The 18 T cell receptor beta chains presented below share a single source sample, sequenced in a study of blood T cell repertoires in COVID-19. Generated by immunoSEQ multiplex PCR, the TCRdb table keeps only in-frame clones and is missing some. In the table there are roughly 120,000 clones, over 75% of which are singletons. Sequencing was performed on peripheral blood. These receptors all come from a woman between 50 and 59 years old with acute or convalescent COVID-19.

Details on this clone: At the DNA level, this CDR3 is encoded by other sequences in the same sample as well. This chain joins TRBV19 and TRBJ2-2, with TRBD1 identical over 8 bases. The CDR3 runs to 17 residues. The V and J ends lost 4 bases and 4 bases, in that order; junction bases with no gene match: 11. Germline V gene sequence: CDR1 LNHDA, CDR2 SQIVND (reference sequence). The CDR3 region is CASSRIGTGSLTGELFF. The CDR3 DNA is TGTGCCAGTAGTAGGATTGGGACAGGCTCCCTCACCGGGGAGCTGTTTTTT.

The V gene is TRBV5-1, the J gene TRBJ1-2; the D gene is possibly TRBD1 (5 bases). CDR3 length equals 19 residues. Germline loops: CDR1 SGHRS, CDR2 YFSETQ. V was shortened by 3 bases and J by 0 bases, with 24 bases between the two germline ends. The CDR3, as DNA: TGCGCCAGCAGCTGGGGGGACTCAGTAAGGTCCTCCCCTAACTATGGCTACACCTTC. Translating it yields CASSWGDSVRSSPNYGYTF. Full variable domain (rest looked up from reference TRBV5-1 and TRBJ1-2): KAGVTQTPRYLIKTRGQQVTLSCSPISGHRSVSWYQQTPGQGLQFLFEYFSETQRNKGNFPGRFSGRQFSNSRSEMNVSTLELGDSALYLCASSWGDSVRSSPNYGYTFGSGTRLTVV.

This clone was found a few times. CDR3 sequence reads: CASSLRSGGPRGNTIYF. The CDR3 nucleotides read TGTGCCAGCAGCCTAAGGTCCGGGGGGCCCAGGGGAAACACCATATATTTT. The chain employs TRBV7-8 and TRBJ1-3, with a tentative D call TRBD1 (6 bases). CDR1 and CDR2 (germline): SGHVS, FQNEAQ. The CDR3 contains 17 residues. V shed 5 bases and J shed 4 bases, with 21 bases lying between them.

This clone was recorded only once. V is TRBV4-2 and J is TRBJ1-5; weak D call: TRBD1 (5 bases). Deletions cut 1 base from V and 3 bases from J, with 10 bases between. The CDR3 consists of 15 residues. Germline CDR1 LGHNA, CDR2 YNFKEQ. The chain's CDR3 is CASSQAARDNQPQHF. The CDR3 nucleotides are TGTGCCAGCAGCCAAGCAGCCAGGGACAATCAGCCCCAGCATTTT.

This rearrangement joins TRBV6-1 to TRBJ1-6; possible D gene TRBD1, 6 bases. This CDR3 is 14 amino acids long. CDR1 is MNHNS and CDR2 is SASEGT in the germline V gene. Trimming shortened V by 5 bases and J by 7 bases, and 12 bases separated the two germline ends. CDR3 amino acids: CASSLDRGNSPLHF. The CDR3 DNA reads as TGTGCCAGCAGTTTGGACAGAGGGAATTCACCCCTCCACTTT.

The chain uses TRBV6-5 and TRBJ2-7, with unresolved D. CDR3 length: 13 residues. Germline CDR1 reads MNHEY; CDR2 reads SVGAGI. V gave up 2 bases and J gave up 6 bases, with 11 bases separating them. CDR3 sequence (DNA): TGTGCCAGCAGTTACGAGGTGGCCAGCGAGCAGTACTTC. Its protein product is CASSYEVASEQYF.

The chain recombines TRBV12-5 with TRBJ2-1, with a weak D call TRBD2 (5 bases). This CDR3 has 12 residues. Deletions cut 4 bases from V and 9 bases from J, with 10 bases between. The germline V gene encodes CDR1 LGHNT and CDR2 FRNRAP. The CDR3 DNA reads TGTGCTAGTGGTTCGGGGTGGGGTGAGCAGTTCTTC. It is translated as CASGSGWGEQFF. The variable domain in full, with the rest retrieved from reference TRBV12-5 and TRBJ2-1, is DARVTQTPRHKVTEMGQEVTMRCQPILGHNTVFWYRQTMMQGLELLAYFRNRAPLDDSGMPKDRFSAEMPDATLATLKIQPSEPRDSAVYFCASGSGWGEQFFGPGTRLTVL.

V and J are TRBV11-2 and TRBJ1-1; D is perhaps TRBD1 (5 bases). Germline loops: CDR1 SGHAT, CDR2 FQNNGV. V lost 0 bases and J lost 8, with 16 bases in between. This CDR3 spans 15 amino acids. The CDR3 loop is CASSLDQARVSEAFF. The CDR3, as DNA: TGTGCCAGCAGCTTAGATCAAGCCAGGGTTTCCGAAGCTTTCTTT.

This clone has a single count. The chain couples TRBV2 to TRBJ1-4; D may be TRBD1 (6 bases). The CDR3 is 12 amino acids. Trimming removed 8 bases at V and 8 bases at J, with 12 bases between. CDR1 and CDR2 from the germline V gene are SNHLY and FYNNEI. CDR3 DNA: TGTGCCAGCGCACAGGGTGGAGAAAAACTGTTTTTT. Protein: CASAQGGEKLFF.

The rearrangement joins TRBV4-1 to TRBJ2-3; 9 nucleotides agree with TRBD2. Germline V gene data show CDR1 as MGHRA and CDR2 as YSYEKL. V shed 1 base, J shed 2 bases, and the junction held 10 bases outside the gene matches. The CDR3 extends over 18 amino acids. CDR3 residues: CASSQAREVAGVTDTQYF. CDR3 in DNA: TGCGCCAGCAGCCAAGCTCGGGAGGTAGCGGGGGTCACAGATACGCAGTATTTT.

The genes are TRBV7-8 and TRBJ1-2; the match to TRBD1 covers 9 bases. CDR3 length: 14 amino acids. The J segment lost 2 bases and the V segment lost 5 bases, leaving 3 bases of the junction unmatched. CDR1 and CDR2 (germline): SGHVS, FQNEAQ. This CDR3 is CASSKDRGNYGYTF. The DNA for the CDR3 is TGTGCCAGCAGCAAAGACAGGGGGAACTATGGCTACACCTTC.

The genes are TRBV12-5 and TRBJ2-1; TRBD2 matches at 7 bases. This CDR3 is built from 15 residues. The ends lost 2 bases at V and 6 bases at J; junction bases unmatched: 7. Germline V lookup: CDR1 LGHNT, CDR2 FRNRAP. The CDR3 bases are TGTGCTAGTGGTTTGACGACTAGCTTTTCCAATGAGCAGTTCTTC. Translating it yields CASGLTTSFSNEQFF.

The chain employs TRBV9 and TRBJ1-6, with D tentatively TRBD1 (6 bases). Germline V gene data show CDR1 as SGDLS and CDR2 as YYNGEE. With 4 bases removed from V and 0 bases from J, the gap between germline ends came to 11 bases. The length of the CDR3 is 16 residues. The CDR3 is CASSPEDSSYNSPLHF. The CDR3 bases are TGTGCCAGCAGCCCCGAGGACAGCTCCTATAATTCACCCCTCCACTTT.

The chain links TRBV11-2 to TRBJ2-1; D possibly corresponds to TRBD1 (6 bases). Germline values: CDR1 SGHAT, CDR2 FQNNGV. V was cut by 10 bases and J by 5 bases, with 21 bases left in between. The CDR3 contains 15 residues. DNA for the CDR3: TGTGCCACCAAAGGGGACATTCAAACACACAATGAGCAGTTCTTC. Amino acid sequence: CATKGDIQTHNEQFF.

This rearrangement joins TRBV7-9 to TRBJ1-6, with D uncertain. The germline gives CDR1 SEHNR, CDR2 FQNEAQ (reference sequence). The CDR3 contains 13 residues. Between the trimmed V and J ends, which lost 2 bases and 8 bases, there was a span of 7 bases. CDR3 sequence (DNA): TGTGCCAGCAGCTTACAGACTCATTCACCCCTCCACTTT. Amino acid sequence: CASSLQTHSPLHF.

This clone was observed once. V gene TRBV5-1 combines with J gene TRBJ1-2; no firm D call. Trimming shortened V by 0 bases and J by 4 bases, and 7 bases separated the two germline ends. The CDR3 is 13 residues long. Germline CDR1 and CDR2: SGHRS and YFSETQ. The CDR3 sequence: CASSLDSGYGYTF. The CDR3 region has the DNA TGCGCCAGCAGCTTGGACTCAGGCTATGGCTACACCTTC.

CDR3: CASSLWVASGGQTDTQYF. CDR3 DNA: TGTGCCAGCAGCCTTTGGGTGGCTAGCGGGGGTCAGACAGATACGCAGTATTTT. The chain employs TRBV21-1 and TRBJ2-3; TRBD2, the table's D call, lacks a check against the DNA. TRBV21-1 is recorded as a pseudogene. CDR3 length: 18 residues.

About this clone: One end of the junction fails to match germline, which may point to a read error. The genes are TRBV20-1 and TRBJ1-5; no firm D call. This CDR3 contains 16 residues. Germline values: CDR1 DFQATT, CDR2 SNEGSKA (reference sequence). The CDR3 loop is CSASPGSTARNQPQHF. CDR3 nucleotide sequence: TGCAGTGCTAGTCCCGGGAGTACAGCCCGCAACCAGCCCCAGCATTTT.